The entry that follows covers one T cell receptor (beta chain) sequence. The antigen is not known. After template switching added a universal primer site, the resulting cDNA carried unique molecular identifiers. Each CDR3 protein is one row after TCRdb ran MiXCR on the 5' RACE reads. Of about 690,000 distinct CDR3 sequences listed, approximately 21% are singletons. These data originate in a study of identical twins. Study conclusions and caveats: Among monozygotic twins, out-of-frame TCR alpha sharing exceeded what models predicted.

Germline loops: CDR1 SGHRS, CDR2 YFSETQ. The CDR3 sequence is 17 residues long. With V trimmed by 4 bases and J by 2 bases, 6 bases remained unmatched. The same data also went into a second study, on T cells expressing NK-cell markers.

The sample consisted of PBMCs. This sequence joins TRBV5-1 and TRBJ2-3; 14 bases agree with TRBD2. The receptor was derived from a woman aged 18-30 years in good health. CDR3 in DNA: TGCGCCAGCAGCCCGGGACTAGCGGGAGTTTTCACAGATACGCAGTATTTT. Encoded protein: CASSPGLAGVFTDTQYF.